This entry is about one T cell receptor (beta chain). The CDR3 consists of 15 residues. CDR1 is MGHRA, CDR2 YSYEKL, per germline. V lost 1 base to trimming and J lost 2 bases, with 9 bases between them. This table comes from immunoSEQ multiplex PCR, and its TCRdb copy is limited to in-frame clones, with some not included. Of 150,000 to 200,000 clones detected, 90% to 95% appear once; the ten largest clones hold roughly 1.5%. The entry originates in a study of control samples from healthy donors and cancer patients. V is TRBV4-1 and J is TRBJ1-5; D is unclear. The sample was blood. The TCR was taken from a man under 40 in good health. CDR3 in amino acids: CASSQVFSGNQPQHF. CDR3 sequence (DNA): TGCGCCAGCAGCCAAGTCTTCTCCGGCAATCAGCCCCAGCATTTT.